This T cell receptor (beta chain) was sequenced during a study of identical twins. Regarding the study as a whole: Twin pairs had excess sharing that was weaker in beta out-of-frame sequences. Cord blood's abundant beta clonotypes had fewer insertions, unlike memory repertoires.

Turning to this clonotype: Its target is unknown.

A single record per CDR3 protein comes from TCRdb applying MiXCR to the 5' RACE reads. Here the sample spans roughly 1,500,000 distinct CDR3 sequences, roughly 35% being singletons. The CDR3 consists of 12 residues. The germline gives CDR1 LNHDA, CDR2 SQIVND (reference sequence). V lost 4 bases and J lost 7; bases outside the gene matches: 4. The sample comprised cord blood. This chain links TRBV19 with TRBJ2-7; 7 bases match TRBD2. The sequence was collected from a newborn girl in good health. The CDR3 sequence: CASSTYGREQYF. The CDR3, as DNA: TGTGCCAGTAGTACCTACGGGAGGGAGCAGTACTTC. Combining the CDR3 with reference TRBV19 and TRBJ2-7 gives the whole variable domain DGGITQSPKYLFRKEGQNVTLSCEQNLNHDAMYWYRQDPGQGLRLIYYSQIVNDFQKGDIAEGYSVSREKKESFPLTVTSAQKNPTAFYLCASSTYGREQYFGPGTRLTVT.